The 25 T cell receptor beta chains listed next were all sequenced from one sample in a study of shared clonotypes between healthy human individuals. Some clones are missing from TCRdb's copy, which holds only in-frame ones; the method was immunoSEQ multiplex PCR. The sample lists 2,500,000 or so clones; 92% were seen once. Sequencing input: naive CD4+ T cells from PBMCs. Subset indicated: CD45RA+ positively selected. The receptors were gathered from a man between 18 and 29 years old in good health. Some clones in this sample may be carry-over from other donors' samples.

The chain recombines TRBV5-1 with TRBJ2-3, with 10 bases identical to TRBD2. Unmatched junction bases numbered 7, after V lost 5 bases and J lost 1 base. From germline, CDR1 is SGHRS and CDR2 YFSETQ. The CDR3 has 16 residues. The CDR3 DNA is TGCGCCAGCAGGGCCAGCGGGAGGGCCGGCACAGATACGCAGTATTTT. Translating gives CASRASGRAGTDTQYF.

This chain joins TRBV6-1 and TRBJ1-5; TRBD1 aligns across 7 bases. CDR3 length: 13 amino acids. V dropped 7 bases and J dropped 4; count of bases not matched to a gene: 4. Per germline, CDR1 MNHNS and CDR2 SASEGT. The CDR3 DNA reads as TGTGCCAGCACCGCACAGGGGAATCAGCCCCAGCATTTT. As protein: CASTAQGNQPQHF.

The rearrangement links TRBV4-3 to TRBJ1-6, with D unresolved. This CDR3 spans 15 amino acids. V was cut by 4 bases and J by 9 bases, with 16 bases left in between. Germline V gene data show CDR1 as LGHNA and CDR2 as YSLEER. CDR3 nucleotide sequence: TGCGCCAGCAGCCCCCGCCTGTTGGGTACTTCACCCCTCCACTTT. It specifies CASSPRLLGTSPLHF.

V and J are TRBV6-6 and TRBJ2-5; maybe TRBD1 (5 bases). Germline V lookup: CDR1 MNHNY, CDR2 SVGAGI (reference sequence). This CDR3 has 14 amino acids. With 5 bases removed from V and 5 bases from J, the gap between germline ends came to 15 bases. CDR3 nucleotides: TGTGCCAGCAGTCCGTGGGGCATGGGGGAGACCCAGTACTTC. Its protein product is CASSPWGMGETQYF.

This sequence joins TRBV25-1 and TRBJ1-1; D perhaps matches TRBD1 (6 bases). In germline, CDR1 is MGHDK, CDR2 SYGVNS. Trimming shortened V by 0 bases and J by 5 bases, and 13 bases separated the two germline ends. The CDR3 extends over 15 amino acids. The CDR3: CASSEYGRRGTEAFF. In nucleotides, the CDR3 is TGTGCCAGCAGTGAATATGGCAGGAGGGGGACTGAAGCTTTCTTT.

The chain carries TRBV30 and TRBJ2-1; a weak D match, TRBD2 (6 bases). The germline gives CDR1 GTSNPN, CDR2 SVGIG (reference sequence). This CDR3 is built from 15 residues. Deletions cut 0 bases from V and 5 bases from J, with 14 bases between. CDR3: CAWSVRELPDNEQFF. The CDR3 coding sequence is TGTGCCTGGAGTGTGCGGGAACTTCCAGACAATGAGCAGTTCTTC.

The genes are TRBV2 and TRBJ2-1, with 11 positions matching TRBD2. V gave up 4 bases and J gave up 2 bases; unmatched junction bases: 1. CDR3 length equals 15 residues. Germline V gene data show CDR1 as SNHLY and CDR2 as FYNNEI. CDR3 protein: CASSALAGAYNEQFF. CDR3 coding DNA: TGTGCCAGCAGTGCACTAGCGGGGGCCTACAATGAGCAGTTCTTC.

For this clone: Other nucleotide sequences from this sample produce the same CDR3. This rearrangement joins TRBV7-2 to TRBJ2-3; unclear D gene. Germline V CDR1 and CDR2: SGHTA, FQGNSA. V was shortened by 3 bases and J by 6 bases, with 4 bases between the two germline ends. CDR3 length: 11 amino acids. The CDR3 spells CASSFTDTQYF. CDR3 nucleotides: TGTGCCAGCAGCTTCACTGATACGCAGTATTTT.

This clone was seen only once. The rearrangement uses TRBV6-5 and TRBJ2-7, with 9 bases identical to TRBD1. Germline V gene lookup returns CDR1 MNHEY and CDR2 SVGAGI. J gave up 0 bases and V 6 bases, and 6 bases lay outside the gene matches. The CDR3 contains 15 residues. The CDR3 loop reads CASSRTGASSYEQYF. The CDR3 coding sequence is TGTGCCAGCAGCCGGACAGGGGCCAGCTCCTACGAGCAGTACTTC.

The CDR3 sequence: CASSYRLAGAYEQYF. The CDR3 DNA is TGTGCCAGCAGTTACCGACTAGCGGGAGCCTACGAGCAGTACTTC. The gene calls are TRBV6-5 and TRBJ2-7, with 12 bases that match TRBD2. The CDR3 is made up of 15 amino acids. With V trimmed by 2 bases and J by 2 bases, 1 base remained unmatched. Germline V gene data show CDR1 as MNHEY and CDR2 as SVGAGI.

This clone was seen only once. This chain links TRBV21-1 with TRBJ2-7; the tabulated D call, TRBD2, remains unverified against the DNA. TRBV21-1 counts as a pseudogene. The CDR3 is made up of 13 amino acids. The CDR3 nucleotides are TGTGCCAGCAGCAAAGCCCCTGTCTACGAGCAGTACTTC. Amino acids: CASSKAPVYEQYF.

The rearrangement links TRBV18 to TRBJ1-2; D is perhaps TRBD1 (6 bases). CDR3 length: 15 residues. V was clipped by 3 bases and J by 5 bases, with 16 bases between them. In germline, CDR1 is KGHSH, CDR2 LQKENI. DNA for the CDR3: TGTGCCAGCTCACCGCCCGGACAGCAGGGGTATGGCTACACCTTC. Protein: CASSPPGQQGYGYTF.

V gene TRBV7-9 combines with J gene TRBJ1-5, with D hard to call. CDR3 length equals 16 residues. Trimming removed 2 bases at V and 2 bases at J, with 13 bases between. CDR1 is SEHNR, CDR2 FQNEAQ, per germline (reference sequence). CDR3 in amino acids: CASSLQFQEGNQPQHF. The CDR3 nucleotides are TGTGCCAGCAGCTTACAGTTCCAGGAAGGCAATCAGCCCCAGCATTTT. Combining the CDR3 with reference TRBV7-9 and TRBJ1-5 gives the whole variable domain DTGVSQNPRHKITKRGQNVTFRCDPISEHNRLYWYRQTLGQGPEFLTYFQNEAQLEKSRLLSDRFSAERPKGSFSTLEIQRTEQGDSAMYLCASSLQFQEGNQPQHFGDGTRLSIL.

This clone has a single count. V is TRBV4-3 and J is TRBJ2-5, with a possible D match to TRBD1 (7 bases). The CDR3 consists of 17 residues. The germline V gene encodes CDR1 LGHNA and CDR2 YSLEER. Trimming took 0 bases from V and 0 from J, leaving 14 bases between them. For the CDR3, the DNA is TGCGCCAGCAGCCAAGACCCCGCAGGGGGGTACCAAGAGACCCAGTACTTC. Translated, it gives CASSQDPAGGYQETQYF.

This clone was detected once. The chain couples TRBV9 to TRBJ1-2; 9 bases match TRBD1. CDR3 length: 15 amino acids. Trimming took 4 bases from V and 5 from J; bases not matched to a gene: 9. CDR1 is SGDLS, CDR2 YYNGEE, per germline. The CDR3 DNA reads TGTGCCAGCAGCTTACAGGGGGACAGGGTTTATGGCTACACCTTC. Protein: CASSLQGDRVYGYTF.

For this clone: At one of its ends the junction is not consistent with the germline gene, which may arise from a read error. The genes are TRBV7-2 and TRBJ2-1; D is perhaps TRBD1 (6 bases). The CDR3 extends over 15 amino acids. Germline CDR1 SGHTA, CDR2 FQGNSA. CDR3 residues: CVSSHDPRGNNEQFF. CDR3 DNA: TGTGTCAGCAGCCACGACCCCAGGGGAAACAATGAGCAGTTCTTC.

CDR3 loop: CATQGEANEKLFF. Here the CDR3 DNA reads TGTGCCACCCAGGGGGAAGCTAATGAAAAACTGTTTTTT. The V call is TRBV15, the J call TRBJ1-4; 7 positions match TRBD1. Germline loops: CDR1 LNHNV, CDR2 YYDKDF (reference sequence). Losses at the gene ends were 8 bases for V and 3 bases for J; bases not matched to a gene: 3. The CDR3 covers 13 residues.

The chain links TRBV6-6 to TRBJ2-5; a weak D match, TRBD1 (6 bases). The CDR3 sequence is 13 residues long. CDR1 and CDR2 (germline): MNHNY, SVGAGI (reference sequence). Trimming removed 8 bases at V and 5 bases at J, with 15 bases between. The CDR3 nucleotides are TGTGCCAGCGGAAGGGGGTGGGGGGAGACCCAGTACTTC. Its translation: CASGRGWGETQYF.

The rearrangement uses TRBV27 and TRBJ1-2; D perhaps matches TRBD1 (5 bases). The length of the CDR3 is 15 residues. In germline, CDR1 is MNHEY, CDR2 SMNVEV (reference sequence). Trimming took 5 bases from V and 6 from J, leaving 19 bases between them. CDR3 residues: CASSPTGTQTHGYTF. Here the CDR3 DNA reads TGTGCCAGCAGTCCGACCGGGACTCAGACTCATGGCTACACCTTC.

V is TRBV21-1 and J is TRBJ2-1; the table calls TRBD2, which could not be checked here. TRBV21-1 is labeled a pseudogene. The CDR3 has 17 residues. The CDR3 nucleotides read TGTGCCAGCAGCAAAAGTCAGGCTAGCGGGAGCTACAATGAGCAGTTCTTC. Protein sequence: CASSKSQASGSYNEQFF.

This clone was recorded only once. The V and J genes are TRBV15 and TRBJ2-1, with D maybe TRBD2 (7 bases). Per the germline V gene, CDR1 is LNHNV and CDR2 is YYDKDF (reference sequence). The CDR3 length is 14 residues. V gave up 8 bases and J gave up 5 bases, with 16 bases separating them. CDR3 DNA sequence: TGTGCCACCCGGCGGGGGCGGAGCAACAATGAGCAGTTCTTC. It yields the protein CATRRGRSNNEQFF.

This chain uses TRBV9 with TRBJ2-7, with 8 nucleotides matching TRBD2. Looked up from germline, CDR1 is SGDLS and CDR2 is YYNGEE. After removal of 3 bases from V and 5 bases from J, the junction contained 7 bases not matched to a gene. This CDR3 is 14 amino acids long. CDR3 coding DNA: TGTGCCAGCAGCGAGGGGACTAGTTTCGACGAGCAGTACTTC. Amino acids: CASSEGTSFDEQYF.

The chain has TRBV6-5 and TRBJ2-1; 14 bases are shared with TRBD2. The germline V gene has CDR1 MNHEY and CDR2 SVGAGI. The CDR3 has 14 residues. The V gene end was trimmed by 11 bases and the J gene end by 6 bases; junction bases not matched to a gene: 6. The CDR3 region has the DNA TGTGCCGTCTCGACTAGCGGGAGGGCCAATGAGCAGTTCTTC. This encodes CAVSTSGRANEQFF.

The chain carries TRBV7-3 and TRBJ2-2; the D gene is possibly TRBD2 (8 bases). The V end was cut by 7 bases, the J end by 6 bases, with 18 bases between. CDR3 length: 15 amino acids. Germline CDR1 reads SGHTA; CDR2 reads FQGTGA. The CDR3 nucleotides are TGTGCCAGCAAGAACACCGGGAGGGGGCCCGGGGAGCTGTTTTTT. This translates into CASKNTGRGPGELFF.

This chain connects TRBV2 to TRBJ1-1, with D unclear. Germline lookup yields CDR1 SNHLY and CDR2 FYNNEI. The CDR3 is 13 residues long. V dropped 6 bases and J dropped 1 base, with 9 bases sitting between them. CDR3 protein: CASSPGTNTEAFF. The CDR3 nucleotides are TGTGCCAGCAGCCCCGGAACGAACACTGAAGCTTTCTTT.